This T cell receptor (beta chain) was sequenced in a study of CD8 T cells in Susac syndrome. The RNA, about 0.45 to 1 ug, was put through reverse transcription using random hexamers. TCRdb re-analysed the immunoSEQ multiplex PCR reads in MiXCR, keeping a single row per CDR3 protein. Found here are 150,000 to 160,000 distinct CDR3 sequences, approximately 93% of them singletons; the top ten hold roughly 0.19%. Sequencing of TCR beta was undertaken in CD8+ and CD4+ T cells derived from blood. Relapsing-remitting disease, either stable or active, was present in the treatment-naive patients who were the multiple sclerosis controls. Negative magnetic isolation gave CD8+ and CD4+ cells; FACS enriched CD8+ TEMRA. The CDR3 contains 13 residues. Germline V gene data show CDR1 as LNHNV and CDR2 as YYDKDF (reference sequence). The V gene lost 3 bases and the J gene lost 8 bases, with 14 bases spanning the gap.

This sequence originates from a human donor with multiple sclerosis. J is TRBJ2-7 and V is TRBV15; no definite D call. The material sequenced was CD8+ T cells from PBMCs. Here the CDR3 DNA reads TGTGCCACCAGCAGCCCCTTCGAGTTCAAGCAGTACTTC. Protein sequence: CATSSPFEFKQYF.